These 13 T cell receptor beta chains were sequenced from one sample in a study of blood T cell repertoires in COVID-19. Assay: immunoSEQ multiplex PCR; the TCRdb copy retains only in-frame clones and omits some. The data show around 160,000 clones, about nine tenths seen once. The sample taken for sequencing was peripheral blood. The receptor set was obtained from a human donor in a cohort sampled during active COVID-19.

V usage is TRBV28 and J usage is TRBJ1-5, with 10 nucleotides matching TRBD1. The trim removed 5 bases at V and 2 bases at J, leaving 9 bases unmatched. In germline, CDR1 is MDHEN, CDR2 SYDVKM. The CDR3 is 17 amino acids. Here the CDR3 reads CASSRGTGVGGNQPQHF. The CDR3 bases are TGTGCCAGCAGTAGAGGGACAGGGGTGGGCGGCAATCAGCCCCAGCATTTT.

This clone showed up just a few times. The V and J genes are TRBV5-1 and TRBJ1-1, with 8 bases lining up with TRBD1. The V gene's germline CDR1 is SGHRS and CDR2 YFSETQ. The V gene end was trimmed by 3 bases and the J gene end by 1 base; junction bases not matched to a gene: 2. The length of the CDR3 is 14 residues. CDR3: CASSWGTGNTEAFF. Here the CDR3 DNA reads TGCGCCAGCAGCTGGGGGACAGGGAACACTGAAGCTTTCTTT.

The chain employs TRBV11-2 and TRBJ2-2; TRBD2 aligns across 8 bases. J was trimmed by 5 bases and V by 4 bases; bases with no gene match: 9. Germline CDR1 SGHAT, CDR2 FQNNGV. The CDR3 sequence is 16 residues long. The CDR3 is CASSSGLAPFTGELFF. For the CDR3, the DNA is TGTGCCAGCAGCTCAGGACTAGCCCCCTTTACCGGGGAGCTGTTTTTT.

V gene TRBV30 combines with J gene TRBJ2-1; 12 positions agree with TRBD2. The germline V gene encodes CDR1 GTSNPN and CDR2 SVGIG (reference sequence). After removal of 3 bases from V and 4 bases from J, the junction contained 4 bases not matched to a gene. The CDR3 covers 15 residues. CDR3 in amino acids: CAWSLTSGRYNEQFF. Written as DNA, the CDR3 is TGTGCCTGGAGCTTAACTAGCGGGAGGTACAATGAGCAGTTCTTC.

This chain links TRBV29-1 with TRBJ2-7; TRBD2 is a possible D gene (6 bases). CDR1 is SQVTM, CDR2 ANQGSEA, per germline. V dropped 3 bases and J dropped 0 bases, with 9 bases sitting between them. This CDR3 contains 13 residues. CDR3 sequence reads: CSVERDDSYEQYF. In DNA form, the CDR3 reads TGCAGCGTTGAGCGGGATGACTCCTACGAGCAGTACTTC.

The V call is TRBV5-1, the J call TRBJ2-1; maybe TRBD1 (6 bases). Germline CDR1 SGHRS, CDR2 YFSETQ. The CDR3 has 13 residues. Trimming stripped 0 bases from V and 7 bases from J, with 8 bases between. The chain's CDR3 is CASSLDQGNEQFF. The CDR3 DNA follows: TGCGCCAGCAGCTTGGACCAGGGGAATGAGCAGTTCTTC.

The rearrangement links TRBV9 to TRBJ2-7, with a tentative D call TRBD2 (6 bases). The CDR3 runs 15 residues. From germline, CDR1 is SGDLS and CDR2 YYNGEE. The V and J ends lost 4 bases and 0 bases respectively, with 14 bases between them. CDR3 DNA: TGTGCCAGCAGCTTCAAACCCGGGGGCTCCTACGAGCAGTACTTC. It yields the protein CASSFKPGGSYEQYF. The whole variable domain, remainder taken from reference TRBV9 and TRBJ2-7, is DSGVTQTPKHLITATGQRVTLRCSPRSGDLSVYWYQQSLDQGLQFLIQYYNGEERAKGNILERFSAQQFPDLHSELNLSSLELGDSALYFCASSFKPGGSYEQYFGPGTRLTVT.

The chain joins TRBV11-2 to TRBJ2-3; TRBD2 matches at 12 bases. The CDR3 runs to 15 residues. With V trimmed by 5 bases and J by 3 bases, 3 bases remained unmatched. Germline V gene lookup returns CDR1 SGHAT and CDR2 FQNNGV. CDR3 sequence (DNA): TGTGCCAGCAGCCTTACTAGCGGGAGGACAGATACGCAGTATTTT. It yields the protein CASSLTSGRTDTQYF. Filled out from reference TRBV11-2 and TRBJ2-3, the complete variable domain reads EAGVAQSPRYKIIEKRQSVAFWCNPISGHATLYWYQQILGQGPKLLIQFQNNGVVDDSQLPKDRFSAERLKGVDSTLKIQPAKLEDSAVYLCASSLTSGRTDTQYFGPGTRLTVL.

The chain couples TRBV5-1 to TRBJ1-4; TRBD1 agrees at 10 bases. The ends lost 4 bases at V and 5 bases at J; junction bases unmatched: 2. The CDR3 length is 14 residues. Germline CDR1 is SGHRS and CDR2 is YFSETQ. The CDR3 spells CASSEGQGNEKLFF. The CDR3 DNA reads as TGCGCCAGCAGCGAGGGACAGGGGAATGAAAAACTGTTTTTT.

This clone was seen just once. The rearrangement joins TRBV6-5 to TRBJ1-5; tentative D call: TRBD1 (6 bases). Germline CDR1 and CDR2: MNHEY and SVGAGI. CDR3 length: 15 amino acids. With 8 bases removed from V and 1 base from J, the gap between germline ends came to 15 bases. The CDR3 region is CASGVFDRSNQPQHF. CDR3 sequence (DNA): TGTGCCAGCGGCGTATTCGACAGGAGCAATCAGCCCCAGCATTTT.

This chain joins TRBV4-1 and TRBJ2-3; D gene uncertain. Trimming cost V 0 bases and J 1 base, with 11 bases left between them. This CDR3 is 16 amino acids long. CDR1 is MGHRA, CDR2 YSYEKL, per germline. In DNA, the CDR3 is TGCGCCAGCAGCCAAGAAATAAGCCAAGGCACAGATACGCAGTATTTT. It is translated as CASSQEISQGTDTQYF.

V and J are TRBV4-3 and TRBJ2-1, with D possibly being TRBD1 (8 bases). CDR1 and CDR2 from the germline V gene are LGHNA and YSLEER. Trimming shortened V by 0 bases and J by 4 bases, and 13 bases separated the two germline ends. The CDR3 sequence is 16 residues long. The CDR3 region is CASSQEVQGGYNEQFF. As DNA, the CDR3 is TGCGCCAGCAGCCAAGAAGTACAGGGGGGGTACAATGAGCAGTTCTTC.

This clone was counted once. V is TRBV19 and J is TRBJ2-7, with TRBD1 matching over 12 bases. The CDR3 totals 15 residues. CDR1 is LNHDA and CDR2 is SQIVND in the germline V gene (reference sequence). V shed 5 bases and J 4 bases; nucleotides not matched to a gene: 6. The DNA of the CDR3 is TGTGCCAGTAGTCCGGGACAGGGGGCACTGTACGAGCAGTACTTC. Its translation: CASSPGQGALYEQYF.